The rows below give T cell receptor beta chains drawn from one sample of a study of blood T cell repertoires in COVID-19. TCRdb's table, derived via immunoSEQ multiplex PCR, lists solely in-frame clones and lacks some. The data show fewer than 250,000 clones, with approximately 81% seen just once and about 20% held by the top ten. Sequences were obtained from peripheral blood. All receptors come from a man under 40 with active or convalescent COVID-19. CDR3s include the opening cysteine and the closing phenylalanine or tryptophan. The D gene is left open where the match is weak. Expanded clones are given a class, and other clones once, few, many or no size at all.

J gene	V gene	D gene	clone size	CDR3 protein	CDR3 DNA
TRBJ2-3	TRBV5-6	-	-	CASSTHRDTQYF	TGTGCCAGCAGCACACACCGAGATACGCAGTATTTT
TRBJ2-6	TRBV2	-	-	CASGAGFGANVLTF	TGTGCCAGCGGGGCGGGGTTTGGGGCCAACGTCCTGACTTTC
TRBJ1-1	TRBV28	-	-	CASSFWSSGVTEAFF	TGTGCCAGCAGTTTTTGGTCCTCAGGGGTGACTGAAGCTTTCTTT
TRBJ2-5	TRBV7-2	-	-	CASSLSRGLETQYF	TGTGCCAGCAGCTTAAGCCGGGGTCTGGAGACCCAGTACTTC
TRBJ2-2	TRBV11-3	-	-	CASSLVPSGTGELFF	TGTGCCAGCAGCTTAGTTCCTAGTGGGACCGGGGAGCTGTTTTTT
TRBJ2-3	TRBV24-1	-	-	CATSDPTGADTQYF	TGTGCCACCAGTGACCCGACGGGGGCAGATACGCAGTATTTT
TRBJ1-6	TRBV19	-	-	CASTSRGGNSPLHF	TGTGCCAGTACCTCCAGGGGCGGGAATTCACCCCTCCACTTT
TRBJ1-1	TRBV4-3	TRBD1	few	CASSQDGTGGIGTEAFF	TGCGCCAGCAGCCAAGACGGGACAGGGGGGATTGGCACTGAAGCTTTCTTT
TRBJ1-5	TRBV7-8	-	-	CASSWGGLNQPQHF	TGTGCCAGCAGCTGGGGGGGATTGAATCAGCCCCAGCATTTT
TRBJ2-7	TRBV5-6	TRBD1	-	CASNTGQGSHEQYF	TGTGCCAGCAACACGGGACAGGGGTCCCACGAGCAGTACTTC
TRBJ2-7	TRBV28	TRBD2	-	CASSNTMGLASYEQYF	TGTGCCAGCAGCAACACGATGGGACTAGCGAGCTACGAGCAGTACTTC
TRBJ2-1	TRBV28	TRBD1	-	CASLPPGQGARNEQFF	TGTGCCAGCCTTCCTCCCGGACAGGGGGCTCGCAATGAGCAGTTCTTC
TRBJ2-7	TRBV10-2	TRBD1	-	CASSMTGVEQYF	TGCGCCAGCAGTATGACAGGGGTAGAGCAGTACTTC
TRBJ2-7	TRBV4-1	TRBD1	-	CASSLTPTGAGYEQYF	TGCGCCAGCAGCCTCACGCCGACAGGGGCGGGCTACGAGCAGTACTTC
TRBJ1-2	TRBV6-5	-	-	CASSPPGGNYGYTF	TGTGCCAGCAGTCCACCCGGGGGTAACTATGGCTACACCTTC
TRBJ2-5	TRBV10-3	-	-	CAISESEEGGETQYF	TGTGCCATCAGTGAGTCCGAGGAGGGCGGGGAGACCCAGTACTTC
TRBJ2-1	TRBV4-1	TRBD2	-	CASSQVPLAGNEQFF	TGCGCCAGCAGCCAAGTTCCGCTAGCGGGGAATGAGCAGTTCTTC
TRBJ2-1	TRBV18	-	once	CASGESSYNEQFF	TGTGCCAGCGGGGAGAGCTCCTACAATGAGCAGTTCTTC
TRBJ2-3	TRBV3-1/TRBV3-2	-	-	CASSQAPDTQYF	TGTGCCAGCAGCCAAGCTCCAGATACGCAGTATTTT
TRBJ2-1	TRBV2	TRBD2	-	CASSEVYAGVEQFF	TGTGCCAGCAGTGAGGTGTATGCGGGAGTCGAGCAGTTCTTC
TRBJ2-5	TRBV5-4	-	-	CASSLGATPQETQYF	TGTGCCAGCAGCTTGGGGGCAACCCCACAAGAGACCCAGTACTTC
TRBJ1-1	TRBV28	-	-	CASSPTMKAFF	TGTGCCAGCAGTCCGACTATGAAAGCTTTCTTT
TRBJ1-2	TRBV27	TRBD1	-	CASSPYDRGRHGYTF	TGTGCCAGCAGTCCGTACGACAGGGGGCGGCATGGCTACACCTTC
TRBJ1-5	TRBV18	TRBD1	-	CASSPYTGELVQPQHF	TGTGCCAGCTCACCGTACACAGGGGAGTTAGTGCAGCCCCAGCATTTT
TRBJ1-1	TRBV4-3	TRBD1	-	CASSQDGGTVNTEAFF	TGCGCCAGCAGCCAAGATGGGGGGACAGTGAACACTGAAGCTTTCTTT
TRBJ2-5	TRBV7-9	TRBD1	-	CASLKGAQETQYF	TGTGCCAGCCTCAAGGGGGCCCAAGAGACCCAGTACTTC
TRBJ1-1	TRBV28	-	-	CASSKTAPGEAFF	TGTGCCAGCAGTAAGACAGCCCCCGGCGAAGCTTTCTTT
TRBJ1-5	TRBV6-2/TRBV6-3	TRBD1	-	CASSFRTNRGNQPQHF	TGTGCCAGCAGTTTCCGGACAAACAGGGGTAATCAGCCCCAGCATTTT
TRBJ2-1	TRBV28	TRBD1	-	CASFRGPYNEQFF	TGTGCCAGTTTTAGGGGGCCTTACAATGAGCAGTTCTTC
TRBJ2-5	TRBV4-3	TRBD2	once	CASSPSGGALETQYF	TGCGCCAGCAGCCCTAGCGGGGGGGCCCTGGAGACCCAGTACTTC
TRBJ2-3	TRBV28	TRBD1	-	CASSLRDRGHDTQYF	TGTGCCAGCAGTTTAAGGGACAGGGGGCATGATACGCAGTATTTT
TRBJ2-5	TRBV18	-	-	CASSPPTSAQYF	TGTGCCAGCTCACCACCGACATCGGCCCAGTACTTC
TRBJ1-1	TRBV6-5	-	-	CAARYGTTGDTEAFF	TGTGCCGCCCGATACGGGACTACGGGAGACACTGAAGCTTTCTTT
TRBJ2-1	TRBV29-1	TRBD2	-	CSVVPQSLWTSGSGYNEQFF	TGCAGCGTTGTCCCCCAATCCCTTTGGACTAGCGGGAGTGGGTACAATGAGCAGTTCTTC
TRBJ1-5	TRBV5-1	-	-	CASSEAPYQPQHF	TGCGCCAGCAGCGAAGCGCCCTATCAGCCCCAGCATTTT
TRBJ1-4	TRBV3-1/TRBV3-2	-	-	CASSPGGGVGEKLFF	TGTGCCAGCAGCCCCGGGGGAGGCGTGGGTGAAAAACTGTTTTTT
TRBJ1-2	TRBV2	TRBD1	few	CASSERQGSSGYTF	TGTGCCAGCAGTGAGAGACAGGGAAGCAGTGGCTACACCTTC
TRBJ1-1	TRBV5-4	-	-	CASSLGLGRDTEAFF	TGTGCCAGCAGCTTGGGTTTGGGCAGGGACACTGAAGCTTTCTTT
TRBJ1-5	TRBV6-5	-	-	CASSYSAGSGNQPQHF	TGTGCCAGCAGTTACTCGGCAGGGTCGGGCAATCAGCCCCAGCATTTT
TRBJ2-7	TRBV15	-	-	CATSRDRVLEQYF	TGTGCCACCAGCAGAGATCGGGTGCTCGAGCAGTACTTC
TRBJ2-1	TRBV3-1/TRBV3-2	TRBD2	-	CASSRLAGGRNEQFF	TGTGCCAGCAGCCGACTAGCGGGGGGCCGGAATGAGCAGTTCTTC
TRBJ2-4	TRBV29-1	TRBD2	-	CSVDGEGAKNIQYF	TGCAGCGTTGACGGGGAGGGAGCCAAAAACATTCAGTACTTC
TRBJ2-3	TRBV5-4	-	-	CASSQGNLATDTQYF	TGTGCCAGCAGCCAGGGGAACCTCGCCACAGATACGCAGTATTTT
TRBJ1-5	TRBV18	-	-	CASSPGGQPQHF	TGTGCCAGCTCACCGGGGGGGCAGCCCCAGCATTTT
TRBJ1-6	TRBV2	TRBD1	-	CASSVGGQGPLNSPLHF	TGTGCCAGCAGTGTAGGGGGACAGGGGCCTCTTAATTCACCCCTCCACTTT
TRBJ2-1	TRBV24-1	TRBD2	-	CATSDSRKALAGGREQFF	TGTGCCACCAGTGATTCCCGCAAGGCCCTAGCGGGAGGGCGGGAGCAGTTCTTC
TRBJ2-3	TRBV7-3	TRBD1	once	CASSRGPLGTGPHTQYF	TGTGCCAGCAGCCGGGGACCCCTAGGGACAGGCCCCCATACGCAGTATTTT
TRBJ2-1	TRBV7-6	-	-	CASSLNRAYNEQFF	TGTGCCAGCAGCCTAAACAGGGCCTACAATGAGCAGTTCTTC